This T cell receptor beta chain emerged from a study of cytomegalovirus exposure and HLA in healthy donors. Study results and caveats: One cluster of highly shared sequence variants probably arose as a sequencing artifact.

In regard to this clone: The antigen is undetermined.

Vbeta (60) and Jbeta (13) primers were used in the PCR. Some clones are missing from TCRdb's copy, which holds only in-frame ones; the method was immunoSEQ multiplex PCR. Seen here are about 190,000 clones, about four fifths observed once, and the top ten hold roughly 3.2%. V was cut by 2 bases and J by 1 base, with 11 bases left in between. The length of the CDR3 is 15 residues. The V gene's germline CDR1 is MNHEY and CDR2 SVGAGI. V gene TRBV6-5 combines with J gene TRBJ2-5; D is unclear. The clonotype was recovered from a man in his forties in good health and CMV-seropositive. The sequenced sample was PBMCs. CDR3 in amino acids: CASSYGLFTQETQYF. The CDR3 nucleotides are TGTGCCAGCAGTTACGGGCTGTTTACCCAAGAGACCCAGTACTTC.